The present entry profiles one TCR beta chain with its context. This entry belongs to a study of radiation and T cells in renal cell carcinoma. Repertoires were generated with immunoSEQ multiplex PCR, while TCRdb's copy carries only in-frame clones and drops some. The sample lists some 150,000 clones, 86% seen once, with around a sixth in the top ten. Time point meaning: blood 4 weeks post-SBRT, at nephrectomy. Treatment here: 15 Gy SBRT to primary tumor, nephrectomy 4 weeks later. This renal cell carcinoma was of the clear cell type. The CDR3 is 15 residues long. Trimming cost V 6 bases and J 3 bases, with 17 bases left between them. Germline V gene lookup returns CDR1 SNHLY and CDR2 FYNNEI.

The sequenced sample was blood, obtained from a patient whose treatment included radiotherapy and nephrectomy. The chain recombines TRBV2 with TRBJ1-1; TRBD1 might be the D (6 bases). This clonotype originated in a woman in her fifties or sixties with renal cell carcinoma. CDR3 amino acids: CASRSLGGRYTEAFF. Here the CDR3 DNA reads TGTGCCAGCAGGTCCCTCGGGGGGCGATACACTGAAGCTTTCTTT.